Listed below are T cell receptor beta chains from one sample, sequenced in a study of blood T cell repertoires in COVID-19. Sequenced by immunoSEQ multiplex PCR; TCRdb stores in-frame clones only, minus some. The sample includes some 99,000 clones, about 90% of them seen just once. The sample consisted of peripheral blood. The origin of the receptors is a man aged 70 or older with acute or convalescent COVID-19. Both conserved end residues are part of each CDR3. The D gene is left open where the match is weak. The size field is filled for only some rows; it gives once, few, many or a size class.

D,J,V,size,CDR3,DNA
.,TRBJ2-3,TRBV6-5,.,CASSYERGWGTDTQYF,TGTGCCAGCAGTTACGAACGGGGGTGGGGCACAGATACGCAGTATTTT
.,TRBJ2-5,TRBV27,.,CASSRSRGETQYF,TGTGCCAGCAGCCGGTCCCGGGGTGAGACCCAGTACTTC
TRBD1,TRBJ1-1,TRBV6-6,few,CASSYPGQGRATEAFF,TGTGCCAGCAGTTACCCAGGACAGGGCCGAGCCACTGAAGCTTTCTTT
.,TRBJ2-7,TRBV9,.,CASNIEGVSYEQYF,TGTGCCAGCAACATAGAAGGGGTCTCCTACGAGCAGTACTTC
.,TRBJ1-5,TRBV12-5,.,CASGLITGEGSNQPQHF,TGTGCTAGTGGTTTGATCACGGGAGAAGGCAGCAATCAGCCCCAGCATTTT
TRBD2,TRBJ2-1,TRBV3-1/TRBV3-2,.,CASSQVIAGGQNEQFF,TGTGCCAGCAGCCAAGTAATAGCGGGGGGGCAAAATGAGCAGTTCTTC
.,TRBJ2-5,TRBV19,.,CASSMARQETQYF,TGTGCCAGTAGTATGGCTCGTCAAGAGACCCAGTACTTC
.,TRBJ2-3,TRBV6-6,.,CASRRDLGTDTQYF,TGTGCCAGCAGGCGGGACCTCGGCACAGATACGCAGTATTTT
.,TRBJ1-5,TRBV5-8,.,CASSFTENQPQHF,TGTGCCAGCAGCTTCACGGAGAATCAGCCCCAGCATTTT
.,TRBJ1-2,TRBV15,.,CATSRDRRAGGYTF,TGTGCCACCAGCAGAGACCGAAGGGCGGGGGGCTACACCTTC
.,TRBJ1-2,TRBV6-5,.,CASKEPGAGYGYTF,TGTGCCAGCAAAGAGCCAGGAGCGGGCTATGGCTACACCTTC
.,TRBJ1-2,TRBV11-2,few,CASSWTNYGYTF,TGTGCCAGCAGCTGGACAAACTATGGCTACACCTTC
TRBD1,TRBJ1-4,TRBV6-6,.,CASSPKDRGTEKLFF,TGTGCCAGCAGTCCCAAGGACAGGGGGACTGAAAAACTGTTTTTT
.,TRBJ1-4,TRBV7-9,few,CASSPSDSWEKLFF,TGTGCCAGCAGCCCTTCGGACAGTTGGGAAAAACTGTTTTTT
.,TRBJ1-2,TRBV5-4,.,CASSLGGRAANYGYTF,TGTGCCAGCAGCTTAGGGGGAAGGGCGGCGAACTATGGCTACACCTTC
TRBD2,TRBJ2-1,TRBV6-1,.,CASSELGLAVNEQFF,TGTGCCAGCAGTGAGCTGGGACTAGCGGTCAATGAGCAGTTCTTC
TRBD1,TRBJ2-5,TRBV5-1,once,CASSLAGGWDQYF,TGCGCCAGCAGCTTGGCAGGGGGCTGGGACCAGTACTTC
TRBD1,TRBJ1-2,TRBV5-1,.,CASSLASNPGQVDDGYTF,TGCGCCAGCAGCTTGGCATCCAACCCCGGACAGGTGGACGATGGCTACACCTTC
.,TRBJ1-1,TRBV12-3/TRBV12-4,.,CASSLTGHTFF,TGTGCCAGCAGTTTAACAGGGCACACTTTCTTT
.,TRBJ2-5,TRBV12-3/TRBV12-4,.,CASSSGAWETQYF,TGTGCCAGCAGTTCTGGGGCGTGGGAGACCCAGTACTTC